This is a list of T cell receptor beta chains from one sample in a study of shared clonotypes between healthy human individuals. Here immunoSEQ multiplex PCR was the method, and the copy in TCRdb shows in-frame clones only, minus some. The sample shows 2.3 million or so clones, approximately 95% of them seen only once. Sequenced: naive CD4+ T cells from PBMCs. The origin of the receptors is a man aged 18 to 30 in good health. Some clones in this sample may be carry-over from other donors' samples. CDR3s leave out the opening cysteine and the closing phenylalanine or tryptophan. The listing skips clone size in some rows; elsewhere it reads once, few, many or a size class.

V gene: TRBV28
CDR3 length: 15
clone size: NA
CDR3 protein: ASSLYKGQGGNQPQH

V gene: TRBV7-2
CDR3 length: 11
clone size: NA
CDR3 protein: ASSRQDSYEQY

V gene: TRBV29-1
CDR3 length: 11
clone size: NA
CDR3 protein: SVGVAGTYEQY

V gene: TRBV25-1
CDR3 length: 11
clone size: NA
CDR3 protein: ASNRGPSGPQH

V gene: TRBV19
CDR3 length: 16
clone size: NA
CDR3 protein: ASSNPSRLGESSYGYT

V gene: TRBV27
CDR3 length: 14
clone size: NA
CDR3 protein: ASSLRRTGRDEKLF

V gene: TRBV10-3
CDR3 length: 17
clone size: NA
CDR3 protein: AISSPGQGAARGNTEAF

V gene: TRBV28
CDR3 length: 11
clone size: NA
CDR3 protein: ASSPTYGVEQF

V gene: TRBV6-5
CDR3 length: 13
clone size: NA
CDR3 protein: ASSSPSSGSNDQY

V gene: TRBV28
CDR3 length: 11
clone size: NA
CDR3 protein: ASSLGQPYEQY

V gene: TRBV7-2
CDR3 length: 13
clone size: once
CDR3 protein: ASSPRQLGANVLT

V gene: TRBV4-3
CDR3 length: 12
clone size: few
CDR3 protein: ASSQDSRSTEAF

V gene: TRBV28
CDR3 length: 13
clone size: NA
CDR3 protein: ASVRRDLLNQPQH

V gene: TRBV27
CDR3 length: 13
clone size: NA
CDR3 protein: ASSPRGLSGNTIY

V gene: TRBV6-5
CDR3 length: 13
clone size: NA
CDR3 protein: ASSYRRNGHAGQY

V gene: TRBV6-5
CDR3 length: 11
clone size: NA
CDR3 protein: ASSAHLGAAAF

V gene: TRBV5-8
CDR3 length: 10
clone size: NA
CDR3 protein: ASSHSNQPQH

V gene: TRBV25-1
CDR3 length: 12
clone size: NA
CDR3 protein: ASHEAGFATEAF

V gene: TRBV5-1
CDR3 length: 13
clone size: NA
CDR3 protein: ASSLGAAGQETQY

V gene: TRBV28
CDR3 length: 10
clone size: NA
CDR3 protein: ASRTQGEKLF

V gene: TRBV7-9
CDR3 length: 12
clone size: NA
CDR3 protein: ASSLVLPWGEQF

V gene: TRBV5-5
CDR3 length: 12
clone size: few
CDR3 protein: ASSLNSQGTEAF

V gene: TRBV27
CDR3 length: 12
clone size: NA
CDR3 protein: ASSLLAGGHEQY

V gene: TRBV19
CDR3 length: 13
clone size: NA
CDR3 protein: ASSLRGQTYNEQF

V gene: TRBV19
CDR3 length: 12
clone size: once
CDR3 protein: AIPPGTLRHEQY

V gene: TRBV29-1
CDR3 length: 15
clone size: NA
CDR3 protein: SVDSPGLVGRTDTQY

V gene: TRBV5-1
CDR3 length: 13
clone size: NA
CDR3 protein: ASSLDGGPNQPQH

V gene: TRBV6-1
CDR3 length: 12
clone size: NA
CDR3 protein: ATTLAGGRDTQY

V gene: TRBV25-1
CDR3 length: 12
clone size: once
CDR3 protein: ASSEGLGIHEQF

V gene: TRBV7-3
CDR3 length: 11
clone size: NA
CDR3 protein: ASSLTQGSGYT

V gene: TRBV2
CDR3 length: 13
clone size: once
CDR3 protein: ASLQRMASTDTQY

V gene: TRBV9
CDR3 length: 12
clone size: NA
CDR3 protein: ASSPRGHYNEQF

V gene: TRBV14
CDR3 length: 10
clone size: NA
CDR3 protein: ASSQGSQPQH

V gene: TRBV5-5
CDR3 length: 13
clone size: NA
CDR3 protein: ASSSRLAATYEQY

V gene: TRBV25-1
CDR3 length: 16
clone size: NA
CDR3 protein: ASSLRPTSGRAGDTQY

V gene: TRBV28
CDR3 length: 12
clone size: NA
CDR3 protein: AAQGGSRGVEQY

V gene: TRBV6-5
CDR3 length: 11
clone size: NA
CDR3 protein: ASSGDVSYEQY

V gene: TRBV4-1
CDR3 length: 17
clone size: NA
CDR3 protein: ASSQLAPGLAGGRDTQY

V gene: TRBV11-2
CDR3 length: 11
clone size: once
CDR3 protein: ASSLNFVYEQY

V gene: TRBV20-1
CDR3 length: 9
clone size: once
CDR3 protein: SAESQETQY

V gene: TRBV4-3
CDR3 length: 14
clone size: NA
CDR3 protein: ASSQGSRARGEKLF

V gene: TRBV5-4
CDR3 length: 12
clone size: NA
CDR3 protein: ASSPQTGTNEQF

V gene: TRBV6-6
CDR3 length: 13
clone size: NA
CDR3 protein: ASSYRDRGIYEQY

V gene: TRBV28
CDR3 length: 10
clone size: NA
CDR3 protein: ASRTGTYEQY

V gene: TRBV5-1
CDR3 length: 13
clone size: NA
CDR3 protein: ASSLGTGVGDTQY

V gene: TRBV12-2
CDR3 length: 17
clone size: once
CDR3 protein: ASRSPQGPSRDTRYEQY

V gene: TRBV28
CDR3 length: 11
clone size: NA
CDR3 protein: ASGRAAGNTIY

V gene: TRBV14
CDR3 length: 13
clone size: NA
CDR3 protein: ASSQRGGASETQY

V gene: TRBV30
CDR3 length: 15
clone size: NA
CDR3 protein: AWSGARGPYSNQPQH

V gene: TRBV7-2
CDR3 length: 13
clone size: once
CDR3 protein: ASSLTSGSAETQY

V gene: TRBV2
CDR3 length: 11
clone size: NA
CDR3 protein: ASAGQGTDTQY

V gene: TRBV18
CDR3 length: 13
clone size: NA
CDR3 protein: ASSPIGQGSGGYT

V gene: TRBV5-1
CDR3 length: 12
clone size: NA
CDR3 protein: ASSLAGGAAEAF

V gene: TRBV29-1
CDR3 length: 13
clone size: NA
CDR3 protein: SARSGGGNTDTQY

V gene: TRBV4-2
CDR3 length: 15
clone size: NA
CDR3 protein: ASSQHAFAGEVGEAF